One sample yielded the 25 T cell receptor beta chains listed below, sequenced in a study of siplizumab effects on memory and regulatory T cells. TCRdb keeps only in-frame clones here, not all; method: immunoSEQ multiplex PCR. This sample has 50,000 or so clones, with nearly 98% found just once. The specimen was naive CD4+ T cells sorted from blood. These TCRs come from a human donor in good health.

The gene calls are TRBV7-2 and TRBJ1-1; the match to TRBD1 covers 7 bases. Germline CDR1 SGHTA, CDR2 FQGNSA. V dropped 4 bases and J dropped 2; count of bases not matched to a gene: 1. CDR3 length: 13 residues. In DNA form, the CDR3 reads TGTGCCAGCAGCTGGGACAGTAACACTGAAGCTTTCTTT. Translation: CASSWDSNTEAFF.

The DNA for the CDR3 is TGTGCCAGCAGTTTCGGGGGACCCTATAATTCACCCCTCCACTTT. Protein: CASSFGGPYNSPLHF. The chain uses TRBV28 and TRBJ1-6; TRBD1 is a possible D gene (5 bases). The length of the CDR3 is 15 residues. With 3 bases removed from V and 2 bases from J, the gap between germline ends came to 8 bases. Germline V gene lookup returns CDR1 MDHEN and CDR2 SYDVKM.

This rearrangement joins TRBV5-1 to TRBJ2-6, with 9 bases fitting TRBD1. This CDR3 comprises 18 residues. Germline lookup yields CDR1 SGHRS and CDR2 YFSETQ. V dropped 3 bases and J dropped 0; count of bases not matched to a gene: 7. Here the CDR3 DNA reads TGCGCCAGCAGCTACGGACAGGGGACCCACTCTGGGGCCAACGTCCTGACTTTC. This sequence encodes CASSYGQGTHSGANVLTF.

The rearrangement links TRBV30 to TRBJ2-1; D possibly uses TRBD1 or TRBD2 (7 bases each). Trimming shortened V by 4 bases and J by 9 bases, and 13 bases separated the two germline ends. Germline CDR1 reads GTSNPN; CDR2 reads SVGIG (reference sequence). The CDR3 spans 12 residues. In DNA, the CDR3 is TGTGCCTGGAACCAGGGGGGGGCTGAGCAGTTCTTC. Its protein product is CAWNQGGAEQFF. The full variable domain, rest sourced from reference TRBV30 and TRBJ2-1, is SQTIHQWPATLVQPVGSPLSLECTVEGTSNPNLYWYRQAAGRGLQLLFYSVGIGQISSEVPQNLSASRPQDRQFILSSKKLLLSDSGFYLCAWNQGGAEQFFGPGTRLTVL.

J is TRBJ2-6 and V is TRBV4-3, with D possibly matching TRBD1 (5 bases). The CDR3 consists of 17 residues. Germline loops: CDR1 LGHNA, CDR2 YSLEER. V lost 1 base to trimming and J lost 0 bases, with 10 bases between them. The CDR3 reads CASSQGDSLSGANVLTF. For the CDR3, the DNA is TGCGCCAGCAGCCAAGGAGACAGTCTCTCTGGGGCCAACGTCCTGACTTTC.

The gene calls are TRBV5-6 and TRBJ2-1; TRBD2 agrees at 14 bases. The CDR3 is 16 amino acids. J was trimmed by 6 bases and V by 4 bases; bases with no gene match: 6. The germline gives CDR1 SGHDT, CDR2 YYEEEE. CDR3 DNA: TGTGCCAGCAGCCCTCGGGGGACTAGCGGGGGCAATGAGCAGTTCTTC. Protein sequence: CASSPRGTSGGNEQFF.

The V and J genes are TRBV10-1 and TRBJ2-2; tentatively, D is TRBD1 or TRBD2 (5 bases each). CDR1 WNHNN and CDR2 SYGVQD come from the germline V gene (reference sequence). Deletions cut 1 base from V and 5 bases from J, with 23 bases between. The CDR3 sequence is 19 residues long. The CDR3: CASSECKVRGARVTGELFF. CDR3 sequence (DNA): TGCGCCAGCAGTGAGTGTAAGGTAAGAGGGGCGCGCGTGACCGGGGAGCTGTTTTTT.

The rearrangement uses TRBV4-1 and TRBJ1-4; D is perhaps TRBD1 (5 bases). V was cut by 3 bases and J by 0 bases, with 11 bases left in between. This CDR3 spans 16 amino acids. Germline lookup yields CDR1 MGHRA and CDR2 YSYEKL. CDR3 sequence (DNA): TGCGCCAGCAGCCATTTCAGGGATTCAACTAATGAAAAACTGTTTTTT. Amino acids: CASSHFRDSTNEKLFF.

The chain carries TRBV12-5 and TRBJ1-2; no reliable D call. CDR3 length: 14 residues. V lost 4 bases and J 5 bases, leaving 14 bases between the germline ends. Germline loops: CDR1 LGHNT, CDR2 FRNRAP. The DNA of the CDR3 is TGTGCTAGTGGTTCCCATGGGGTCGGTTATGGCTACACCTTC. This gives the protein CASGSHGVGYGYTF.

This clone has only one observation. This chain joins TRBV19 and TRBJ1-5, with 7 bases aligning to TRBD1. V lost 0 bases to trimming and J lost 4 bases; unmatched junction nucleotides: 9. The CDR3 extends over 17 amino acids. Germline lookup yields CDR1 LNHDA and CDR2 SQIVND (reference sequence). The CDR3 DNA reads TGTGCCAGTAGTATAGATTTAAGGGGGCCCCTTAATCAGCCCCAGCATTTT. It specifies CASSIDLRGPLNQPQHF.

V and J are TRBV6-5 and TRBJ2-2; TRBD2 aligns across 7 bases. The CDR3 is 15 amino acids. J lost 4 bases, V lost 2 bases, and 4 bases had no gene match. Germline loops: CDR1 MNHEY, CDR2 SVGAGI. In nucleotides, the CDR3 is TGTGCCAGCAGTTACGCGGGAGCGGTCACCGGGGAGCTGTTTTTT. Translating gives CASSYAGAVTGELFF.

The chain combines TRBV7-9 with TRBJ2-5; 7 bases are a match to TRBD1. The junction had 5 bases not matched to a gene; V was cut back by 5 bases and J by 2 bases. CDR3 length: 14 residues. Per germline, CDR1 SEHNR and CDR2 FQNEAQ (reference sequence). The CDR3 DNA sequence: TGTGCCAGCAGCCAGGCAGGGGGTCAAGAGACCCAGTACTTC. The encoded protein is CASSQAGGQETQYF.

The CDR3 region has the DNA TGTGCCAGCAGCCCTGGGCAAAGACGGGAGGAGCTGTTTTTT. It specifies CASSPGQRREELFF. V and J are TRBV28 and TRBJ2-2; tentatively, D is TRBD2 (5 bases). V lost 6 bases and J lost 10, with 18 bases in between. This CDR3 has 14 residues. In germline, CDR1 is MDHEN, CDR2 SYDVKM.

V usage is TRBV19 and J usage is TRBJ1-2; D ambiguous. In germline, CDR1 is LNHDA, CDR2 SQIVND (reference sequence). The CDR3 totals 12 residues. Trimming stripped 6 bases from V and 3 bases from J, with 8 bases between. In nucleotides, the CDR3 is TGTGCCAGTAGCGGACGGGACTATGGCTACACCTTC. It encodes CASSGRDYGYTF.

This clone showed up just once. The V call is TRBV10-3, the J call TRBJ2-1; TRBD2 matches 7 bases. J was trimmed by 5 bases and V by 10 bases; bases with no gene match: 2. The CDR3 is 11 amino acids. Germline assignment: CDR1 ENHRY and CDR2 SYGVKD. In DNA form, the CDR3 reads TGTGCCACGGGACTAAACAATGAGCAGTTCTTC. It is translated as CATGLNNEQFF.

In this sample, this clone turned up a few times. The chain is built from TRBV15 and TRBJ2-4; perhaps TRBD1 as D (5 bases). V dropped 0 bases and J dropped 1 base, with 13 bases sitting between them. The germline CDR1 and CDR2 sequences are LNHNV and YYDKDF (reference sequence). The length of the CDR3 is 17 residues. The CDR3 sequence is CATSRDLGPRAKNIQYF. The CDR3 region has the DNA TGTGCCACCAGCAGAGATTTGGGGCCAAGGGCCAAAAACATTCAGTACTTC.

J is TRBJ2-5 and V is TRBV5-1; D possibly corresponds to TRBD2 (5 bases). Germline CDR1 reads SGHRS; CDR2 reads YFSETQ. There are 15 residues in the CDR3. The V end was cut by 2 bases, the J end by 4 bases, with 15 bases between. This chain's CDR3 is CASSLSGRGPETQYF. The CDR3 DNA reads TGCGCCAGCAGCTTATCAGGACGCGGGCCAGAGACCCAGTACTTC. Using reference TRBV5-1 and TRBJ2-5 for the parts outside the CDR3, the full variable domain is KAGVTQTPRYLIKTRGQQVTLSCSPISGHRSVSWYQQTPGQGLQFLFEYFSETQRNKGNFPGRFSGRQFSNSRSEMNVSTLELGDSALYLCASSLSGRGPETQYFGPGTRLLVL.

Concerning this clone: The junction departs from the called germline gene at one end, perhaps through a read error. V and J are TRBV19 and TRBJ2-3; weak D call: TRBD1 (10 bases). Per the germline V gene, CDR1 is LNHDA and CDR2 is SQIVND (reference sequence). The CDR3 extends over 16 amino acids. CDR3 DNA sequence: TGTGCCAGTAGCATAGCGGGGGACAGGGGCGAAGATACGCAGTATTTT. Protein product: CASSIAGDRGEDTQYF.

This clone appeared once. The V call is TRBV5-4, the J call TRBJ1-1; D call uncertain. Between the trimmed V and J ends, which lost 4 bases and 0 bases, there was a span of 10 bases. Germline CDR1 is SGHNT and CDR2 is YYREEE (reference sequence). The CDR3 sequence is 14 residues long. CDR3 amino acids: CASSPTAVNTEAFF. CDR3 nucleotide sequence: TGTGCCAGCAGCCCGACGGCGGTGAACACTGAAGCTTTCTTT. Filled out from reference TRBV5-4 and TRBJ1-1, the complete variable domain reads ETGVTQSPTHLIKTRGQQVTLRCSSQSGHNTVSWYQQALGQGPQFIFQYYREEENGRGNFPPRFSGLQFPNYSSELNVNALELDDSALYLCASSPTAVNTEAFFGQGTRLTVV.

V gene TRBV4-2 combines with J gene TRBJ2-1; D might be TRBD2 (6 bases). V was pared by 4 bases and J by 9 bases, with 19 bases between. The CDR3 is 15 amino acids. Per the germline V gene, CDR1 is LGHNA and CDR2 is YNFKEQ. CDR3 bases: TGTGCCAGCAGCCCACCGACGGGAGTAGTAGGTGAGCAGTTCTTC. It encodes CASSPPTGVVGEQFF.

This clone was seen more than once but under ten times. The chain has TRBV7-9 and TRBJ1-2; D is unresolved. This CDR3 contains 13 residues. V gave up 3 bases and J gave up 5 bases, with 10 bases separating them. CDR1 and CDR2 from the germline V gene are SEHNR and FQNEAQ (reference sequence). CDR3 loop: CASSFSGMYGYTF. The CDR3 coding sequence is TGTGCCAGCAGCTTTTCTGGGATGTATGGCTACACCTTC.

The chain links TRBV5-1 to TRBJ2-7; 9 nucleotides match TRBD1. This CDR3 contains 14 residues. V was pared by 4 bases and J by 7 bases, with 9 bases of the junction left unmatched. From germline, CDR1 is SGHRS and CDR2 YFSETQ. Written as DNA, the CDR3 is TGCGCCAGCAGCATATCCGGGACAGGGCAGGAGCAGTACTTC. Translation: CASSISGTGQEQYF. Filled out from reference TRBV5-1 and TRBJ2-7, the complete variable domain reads KAGVTQTPRYLIKTRGQQVTLSCSPISGHRSVSWYQQTPGQGLQFLFEYFSETQRNKGNFPGRFSGRQFSNSRSEMNVSTLELGDSALYLCASSISGTGQEQYFGPGTRLTVT.

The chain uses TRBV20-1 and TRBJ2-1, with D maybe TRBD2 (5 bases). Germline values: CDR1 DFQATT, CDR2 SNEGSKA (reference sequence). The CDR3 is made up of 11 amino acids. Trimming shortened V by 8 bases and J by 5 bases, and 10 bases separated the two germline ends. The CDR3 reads CSPTRDNEQFF. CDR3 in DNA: TGCAGTCCAACTAGAGACAATGAGCAGTTCTTC.

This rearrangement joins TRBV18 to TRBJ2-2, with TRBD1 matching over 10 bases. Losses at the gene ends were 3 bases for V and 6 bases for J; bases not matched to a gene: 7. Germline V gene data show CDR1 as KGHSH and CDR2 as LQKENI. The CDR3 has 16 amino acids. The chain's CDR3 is CASSPRQGANSGELFF. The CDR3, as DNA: TGTGCCAGCTCACCGAGACAGGGGGCGAATTCCGGGGAGCTGTTTTTT. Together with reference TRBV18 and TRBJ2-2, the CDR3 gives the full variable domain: NAGVMQNPRHLVRRRGQEARLRCSPMKGHSHVYWYRQLPEEGLKFMVYLQKENIIDESGMPKERFSAEFPKEGPSILRIQQVVRGDSAAYFCASSPRQGANSGELFFGEGSRLTVL.

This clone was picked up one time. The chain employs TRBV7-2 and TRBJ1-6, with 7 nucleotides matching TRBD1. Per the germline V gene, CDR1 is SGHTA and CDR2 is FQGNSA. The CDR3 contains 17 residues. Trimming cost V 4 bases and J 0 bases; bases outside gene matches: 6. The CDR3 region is CASSSRTGSSYNSPLHF. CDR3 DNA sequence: TGTGCCAGCAGCTCGCGGACAGGAAGCTCCTATAATTCACCCCTCCACTTT.